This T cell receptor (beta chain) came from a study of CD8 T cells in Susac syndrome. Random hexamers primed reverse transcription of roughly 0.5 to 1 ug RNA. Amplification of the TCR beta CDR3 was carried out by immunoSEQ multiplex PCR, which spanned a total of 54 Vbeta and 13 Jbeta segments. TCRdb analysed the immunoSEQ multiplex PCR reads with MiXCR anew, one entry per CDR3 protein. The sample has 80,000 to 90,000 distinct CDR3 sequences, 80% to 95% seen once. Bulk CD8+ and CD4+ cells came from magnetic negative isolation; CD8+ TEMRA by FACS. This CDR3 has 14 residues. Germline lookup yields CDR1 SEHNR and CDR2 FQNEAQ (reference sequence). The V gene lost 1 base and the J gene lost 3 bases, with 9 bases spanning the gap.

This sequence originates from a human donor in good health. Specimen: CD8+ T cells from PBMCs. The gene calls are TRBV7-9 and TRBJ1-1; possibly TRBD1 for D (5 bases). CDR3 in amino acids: CASSLDRIYTEAFF. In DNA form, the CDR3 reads TGTGCCAGCAGCTTAGACAGGATATACACTGAAGCTTTCTTT. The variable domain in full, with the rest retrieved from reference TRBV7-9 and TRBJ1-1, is DTGVSQNPRHKITKRGQNVTFRCDPISEHNRLYWYRQTLGQGPEFLTYFQNEAQLEKSRLLSDRFSAERPKGSFSTLEIQRTEQGDSAMYLCASSLDRIYTEAFFGQGTRLTVV.